This T cell receptor beta chain came from a study of T cell repertoires in cytomegalovirus infection. Study background: Alongside well-studied HLA-B-restricted CMV epitopes, recently identified HLA-C-restricted CMV epitopes were also used.

TCRdb recomputed calls from the reads with MiXCR, one row per CDR3 protein. The sample shows 90,000 to 110,000 distinct CDR3 sequences, around 29% of them seen only once. Per germline, CDR1 SGDLS and CDR2 YYNGEE. The CDR3 length is 12 residues. V was trimmed by 8 bases and J by 8 bases, leaving 16 bases between them. About this clonotype: The antigen is undetermined.

This specimen consisted of CD8+ T cells from cultured PBMCs, obtained from culture after CMV antigen stimulation. This receptor was identified in a human donor in good health (CMV status not recorded). Some clones in this sample may be carry-over from other donors' samples. The chain has TRBV9 and TRBJ1-2; a weak D match, TRBD1 (5 bases). CDR3 nucleotides: TGTGCCAGTGAGCCGGCAGGGACCGGCTACACCTTC. It encodes CASEPAGTGYTF. The entire variable domain, with the rest obtained from reference TRBV9 and TRBJ1-2, is as follows: DSGVTQTPKHLITATGQRVTLRCSPRSGDLSVYWYQQSLDQGLQFLIQYYNGEERAKGNILERFSAQQFPDLHSELNLSSLELGDSALYFCASEPAGTGYTFGSGTRLTVV.